This T cell receptor (beta chain) was retrieved from a study of beta chain features in type 1 diabetes. This clone showed up just a few times. What it recognizes is unknown. The single heparinised draw taken from each donor contained roughly 110 mL of blood on average. A CD45RO/CCR7/CD25/CD127/CD95/CD27 panel sorted naive, central memory, regulatory and stem cell-like memory CD4+ cells. The CDR3 length is 14 residues. Germline values: CDR1 SGHAT, CDR2 FQDESV (reference sequence). V gave up 4 bases and J gave up 8 bases; unmatched junction bases: 3. Notes on the study in general: A closer apparent resemblance between naive, central memory and Treg TCRB repertoires was seen in patients than in healthy donors. There was a moderate but significant shortening of TCRB CDR3s in all four CD4+ subsets of Type 1 diabetes patients.

The isolated RNA, all of it, was reverse transcribed, so expressed TCRB transcripts were what got sequenced. Clones were read by immunoSEQ multiplex PCR, and TCRdb kept only the in-frame ones, dropping some. The sample carries roughly 400,000 clones, approximately 15% recorded once. The clonotype was recovered from a woman between 18 and 29 years old in good health. The chain has TRBV11-1 and TRBJ2-1, with 12 bases aligning to TRBD2. The specimen was naive CD4+ T cells from blood. The CDR3 DNA reads as TGTGCCAGCAGCTCCACTAGCGGGAGGTATGAGCAGTTCTTC. Its translation: CASSSTSGRYEQFF.